Shown below are 14 T cell receptor delta chains from a single sample sequenced in a study of γδ T cells in repeated Plasmodium falciparum infection. TCRdb used CATT to re-call clones from the multiplex PCR reads. The table includes around 46,000 delta-chain clones, approximately 1.5% detected once. Gammadelta T cells were flow-sorted from PBMC into Vgamma9/Vdelta2+ and Vdelta2-negative populations for bulk analysis. The sequenced material came from gamma-delta T cells from blood. These receptors were taken from a pool of human donors (malaria-infected and uninfected, not separated).

This clone was picked up a small number of times. The protein given by TCRdb reflects a much larger clone and differs at residue 3 from this DNA's translation, likely from a read error; the protein shown is the DNA's translation. The chain recombines TRAV29/DV5 with TRDJ1, with 10 bases matching TRDD3. The ends lost 6 bases at V and 7 bases at J; junction bases unmatched: 21. The CDR3 runs to 17 residues. Germline-derived CDR1 and CDR2 are NSMFDY and ISSIKDK. The CDR3 DNA reads as TGTGCAGTAACGCTTCGTATAGGGGGATACGCGCGGTTTAAACTCATCTTT. Amino acids: CAVTLRIGGYARFKLIF.

As to this clone: The mismatch at residue 8 between this DNA's translation and the TCRdb protein of a much larger clone likely reflects a read error; the protein shown is translated from the DNA. The gene calls are TRDV1 and TRDJ1; perhaps TRDD3 as D (6 bases). TCRdb does not report a J gene; here it was assigned by matching the DNA to germline references. This CDR3 has 17 amino acids. Looked up from germline, CDR1 is TSWWSYY and CDR2 is QGS. Trimming took 5 bases from V and 0 from J, leaving 19 bases between them. CDR3 sequence reads: CALGTSTDWENTDKLIF. In DNA, the CDR3 is TGTGCTCTTGGGACTTCTACAGACTGGGAGAACACCGATAAACTCATCTTT.

As concerns this clone: A read error likely explains this, since a far larger clone differs by one base. The same CDR3 is also encoded by other DNA sequences in this sample. This chain joins TRDV2 and TRDJ1; 8 bases agree with TRDD3. The J gene, absent from TCRdb, was called here by matching the DNA to germline. CDR1 GEAIGNYY and CDR2 EKD come from the germline V gene. The CDR3 covers 16 residues. Trimming cost V 7 bases and J 4 bases; bases outside gene matches: 16. The chain's CDR3 is CACDSLYWGPFDKLIF. The CDR3 DNA is TGTGCCTGCGACTCCTTATACTGGGGGCCCTTCGATAAACTCATCTTT.

The table lists this clone with a few counts. The protein given by TCRdb reflects a much larger clone and differs at residue 10 from this DNA's translation, likely from a read error; the protein shown is the DNA's translation. V gene TRDV1 combines with J gene TRDJ1, with a possible D match to TRDD2 (6 bases). The J gene was not available in TCRdb and was assigned here by matching the DNA to germline segments. Germline values: CDR1 TSWWSYY, CDR2 QGS. Between the trimmed V and J ends, which lost 1 base and 0 bases, there was a span of 24 bases. This CDR3 has 20 residues. The CDR3 region is CALGEPPPTERGLYTDKLIF. The DNA of the CDR3 is TGTGCTCTTGGGGAACCTCCTCCTACGGAGAGGGGTCTGTACACCGATAAACTCATCTTT.

This clone was picked up many times. TCRdb's listed protein matches a much larger clone and diverges from this DNA's translation at residue 12, likely through a read error; the protein shown comes from the DNA. This chain joins TRDV3 and TRDJ1; D might be TRDD2 (6 bases). V lost 3 bases to trimming and J lost 5 bases, with 28 bases between them. Germline V gives CDR1 TVYSNPD, CDR2 GDNSRS (reference sequence). CDR3 length: 17 residues. For the CDR3, the DNA is TGTGCCTTGAGGGCGGTTCCTATTCTCTACTGTACAGATAAACTCATCTTT. Translating it yields CALRAVPILYCTDKLIF.

Remarks on this clone: TCRdb assigns this DNA the protein of a much larger clone, which departs from its translation at residue 7; this likely reflects a read error, and the protein shown comes from translating the DNA. The rearrangement joins TRDV1 to TRDJ1; tentatively, D is TRDD3 (6 bases). Per germline, CDR1 TSWWSYY and CDR2 QGS. This CDR3 region has 21 residues. Trimming left V 1 base short and J 1 base short, with 28 bases between. CDR3 DNA: TGTGCTCTTGGGGAACCCTATCCTGTCCCGGGGGACCTGTCCGTCACCGATAAACTCATCTTT. Encoded protein: CALGEPYPVPGDLSVTDKLIF.

Regarding this clone: A read error likely explains this, since a far larger clone differs by one base. The same CDR3 can be traced to other DNA sequences in this sample. This rearrangement joins TRDV1 to TRDJ1; 13 bases are a match to TRDD3. Trimming removed 0 bases from V and 0 bases from J; junction bases left unmatched: 16. In germline, CDR1 is TSWWSYY, CDR2 QGS. This CDR3 comprises 22 residues. The DNA for the CDR3 is TGTGCTCTTGGGGAACTGGGATCGAGTCGTACTGGGGGATACGTCGACACCGATAAACTCATCTTT. It encodes CALGELGSSRTGGYVDTDKLIF.

On this clone: A far larger clone differs by one base, so this is likely a read error. Other DNA sequences in this specimen translate into the identical CDR3. The V call is TRDV1, the J call TRDJ1; 9 nucleotides align to TRDD3. Losses at the gene ends were 2 bases for V and 0 bases for J; bases not matched to a gene: 19. Germline-derived CDR1 and CDR2 are TSWWSYY and QGS. The CDR3 spans 21 residues. The CDR3 nucleotides are TGTGCTCTTGGGGAATTGGCCTTCCCGAATACTGGGGGAACTTACACCGATAAACTCATCTTT. This codes for CALGELAFPNTGGTYTDKLIF.

Note on this clone: This DNA's translation and the protein TCRdb lists, from a much larger clone, do not match at residue 7, likely due to a read error; the protein shown is translated from the DNA. CDR3 in amino acids: CALGELSSQKLIF. The CDR3 nucleotides are TGTGCTCTTGGGGAACTCTCGTCTCAAAAACTCATCTTT. The chain employs TRDV1 and TRDJ1; D is unresolved. The germline CDR1 and CDR2 sequences are TSWWSYY and QGS. This CDR3 has 13 residues. The V end lost 0 bases, the J end lost 8 bases, and 10 bases lay between the germline ends.

There are many counts of this clone. The protein recorded in TCRdb matches a much larger clone and deviates from this DNA's translation at residue 16, suggesting a read error; the protein here is obtained by translating the DNA. The rearrangement links TRDV1 to TRDJ1, with 8 bases aligning to TRDD3. The CDR3 loop spans 21 amino acids. The J segment lost 3 bases and the V segment lost 1 base, leaving 22 bases of the junction unmatched. Germline CDR1 is TSWWSYY and CDR2 is QGS. CDR3 residues: CALGEHMAAYWGARWADKLIF. DNA for the CDR3: TGTGCTCTTGGGGAACATATGGCGGCCTACTGGGGGGCCCGGTGGGCCGATAAACTCATCTTT.

This clone has only a few counts. One base separates it from a far larger clone, so it is likely a read error. This sample also contains other DNA sequences that code for the same CDR3. This chain uses TRDV1 with TRDJ1; possible D gene TRDD3, 5 bases. Here the J gene came from matching the DNA to germline, since TCRdb omits it. From germline, CDR1 is TSWWSYY and CDR2 QGS. This CDR3 is 19 amino acids long. Here the CDR3 reads CALGEPSRPYSWYTDKLIF. The CDR3, as DNA: TGTGCCCTTGGGGAACCGTCCCGCCCGTATTCATGGTACACCGATAAACTCATCTTT.

At least ten counts were recorded for this clone. V usage is TRDV3 and J usage is TRDJ1, with 8 bases matching TRDD3. J lost 2 bases, V lost 5 bases, and 19 bases had no gene match. The CDR3 is made up of 17 amino acids. The germline gives CDR1 TVYSNPD, CDR2 GDNSRS (reference sequence). DNA of the CDR3: TGTGCCGTCTCCGTGGGGTCCTACTGGGGGTTAACCGATAAACTCATCTTT. Protein product: CAVSVGSYWGLTDKLIF.

As to this clone: This sequence is one base from a far larger clone and is likely a read error. The same CDR3 is also encoded by other DNA sequences in this sample. The genes are TRDV1 and TRDJ1; 10 nucleotides line up with TRDD3. The J gene, missing from TCRdb, was assigned here through DNA to germline matching. There are 23 residues in the CDR3. CDR1 is TSWWSYY and CDR2 is QGS in the germline V gene. J was trimmed by 5 bases and V by 0 bases; bases with no gene match: 27. The CDR3 loop is CALGELEYWGIYKGPPGGDKLIF. CDR3 coding DNA: TGTGCTCTTGGGGAACTTGAGTACTGGGGGATCTATAAGGGTCCTCCTGGCGGAGATAAACTCATCTTT.

To note about this clone: This may be a read error: a much more frequent sequence differs by one nucleotide. The CDR3 protein is CALGTRLGDCGINGPLIF. DNA of the CDR3: TGTGCTCTTGGGACCAGACTTGGGGACTGCGGGATAAACGGACCCCTGATCTTT. The J gene is TRDJ4, the V gene TRDV1; maybe TRDD3 (6 bases). No J gene is reported in TCRdb; it was inferred here by comparing the DNA with germline. The V end was cut by 5 bases, the J end by 3 bases, with 28 bases between. Per germline, CDR1 TSWWSYY and CDR2 QGS. CDR3 length: 18 residues.